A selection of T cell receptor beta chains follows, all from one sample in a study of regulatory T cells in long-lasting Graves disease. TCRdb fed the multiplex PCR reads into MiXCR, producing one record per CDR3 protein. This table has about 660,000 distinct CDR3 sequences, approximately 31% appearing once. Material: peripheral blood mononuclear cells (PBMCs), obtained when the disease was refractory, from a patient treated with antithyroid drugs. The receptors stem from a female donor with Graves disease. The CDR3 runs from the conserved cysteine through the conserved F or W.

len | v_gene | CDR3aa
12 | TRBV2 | CASSDRSYGYTF
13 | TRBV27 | CASSLVGVHEQFF
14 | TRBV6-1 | CASKSQAGTTEAFF
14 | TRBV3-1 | CASSQGPGDYGYTF
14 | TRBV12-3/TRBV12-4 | CATASGQMNTEAFF
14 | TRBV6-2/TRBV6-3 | CASSYSSANTEAFF
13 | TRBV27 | CASSFLPLEKLFF
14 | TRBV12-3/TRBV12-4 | CASKAQGRSYEQYF
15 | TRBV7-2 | CASSLVSGRTETQYF
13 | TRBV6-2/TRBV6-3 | CASIDWGGYEAFF
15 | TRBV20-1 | CSARVPGDQTYEQYF
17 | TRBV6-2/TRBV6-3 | CASSYSREGIDGNTIYF
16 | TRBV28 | CASSLRVGAVNEKLFF
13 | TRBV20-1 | CSASGRAGETQYF
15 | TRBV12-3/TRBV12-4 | CASSFRRDRSGELFF
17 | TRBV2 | CASSEAGLGGGAYGYTF
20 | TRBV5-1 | CASSLAANTYSTPGANVLTF
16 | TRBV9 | CASSVGDLGTGVGYTF
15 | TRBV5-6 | CASSSRLRPNQPQHF
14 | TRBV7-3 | CASSPSGDIGGYTF
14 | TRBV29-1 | CSAFLPLAKNIQYF
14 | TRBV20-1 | CSARPGQGGEKLFF
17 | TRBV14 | CASSQDHRQATSYEQYF
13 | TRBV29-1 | CSVFGDSVSEAFF
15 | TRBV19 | CASSIVWDSNQPQHF
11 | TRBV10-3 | CATRIGGELFF
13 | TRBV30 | CAWSVGQTYGYTF
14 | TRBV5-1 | CASSLTGDITEAFF
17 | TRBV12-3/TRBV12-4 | CASSPRPTGVSSYEQYF
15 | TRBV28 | CASSLQGRSYNEQFF
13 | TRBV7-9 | CASSPRDTYEQYF
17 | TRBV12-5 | CASGLVLGIYSNQPQHF
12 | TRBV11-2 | CASSHANSPLHF
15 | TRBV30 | CAWSPTSGRIETQYF
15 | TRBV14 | CASSQDGAMETEAFF
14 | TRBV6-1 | CASSLQAENTEAFF
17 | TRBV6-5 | CASSYSRVTTFGNTIYF
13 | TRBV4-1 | CASSPPRNHEQYF
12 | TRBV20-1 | CSARAPANGYTF
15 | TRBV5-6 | CASSDFPGTTHGYTF
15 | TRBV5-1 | CASSLGDTMNTEAFF
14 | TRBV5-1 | CASSLNTGTNEQFF
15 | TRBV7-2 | CASSQDWTGEGGYTF
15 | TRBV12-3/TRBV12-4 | CASSLAFGGDYEQYF
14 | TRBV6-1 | CASSPLTTPETQYF
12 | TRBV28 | CAEGRGLETQYF
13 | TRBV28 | CASSLTAGNTIYF
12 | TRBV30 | CAWTPTRWEQYF
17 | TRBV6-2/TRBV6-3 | CASSYSRGLAETGELFF
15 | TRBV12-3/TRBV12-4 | CASSLRQGGYSPLHF